This T cell receptor (beta chain) was sequenced in a study of early T cells in non-severe SARS-CoV-2 infection (dated by TCRdb to about 2021). For the wider study: Because TCR sequencing was done on bulk RNA from unsorted whole blood, the alpha and beta chains could not be paired.

A case-control design nested within a healthcare worker cohort in London, UK, was used, with weekly nasopharyngeal swab PCR tests and blood sampling performed. Between 23 and 31 March 2020, the week of the UK lockdown, healthcare workers were enrolled and then followed up weekly for as long as 16 weeks. The library was obtained by 5' RACE. The sample was run on a NextSeq 500. Unique molecular identifiers were attached to individual cDNA molecules in the TCR library protocol so that sequencing error and PCR bias could be corrected. Sequencing covered both TCR alpha and beta chains, and within each sample the abundances of alpha and beta sequences were tightly co-correlated. In the paper's pipeline: Decombinator V4 was used to perform V gene, J gene and CDR3 annotation of TCR sequences. Expanded TCRs were defined as changing significantly between any two time points under a Poisson model with p below 0.0001. TCR abundances were normalised to the total number of TCRs sequenced in each sample and reported as counts per million. MAIT TCRs were defined by TRAV1-2 paired with TRAJ12, TRAJ20 or TRAJ33, and iNKT TCRs by TRAV10 paired with TRAJ18. VDJdb, accessed 1 November 2021, was searched for CMV, EBV and SARS-CoV-2 annotated TCRs, with TCRs annotated for multiple antigens excluded. TCRdb ran its own pipeline on the public reads, namely fastp trimming at Q25 and MiXCR clone calling, and kept in-frame beta chains. Rows merge per CDR3 protein into single entries with the most common DNA and genes. TCRdb's processing, not the authors' own work, is the source of the V and J calls. For this sample the table gives just under 65,000 distinct CDR3 sequences, of which more than 5.5% were detected only once. The top ten constitute about 3.6% of the sample.

The germline V gene provides CDR1 MDHEN and CDR2 SYDVKM. V and J are truncated by 4 bases and 7 bases respectively, leaving an intervening sequence of 14 bases. From the cysteine up to the phenylalanine, the CDR3 has a length of 14 residues. The CDR3 DNA has 42 bases and is translated from base 1. The full study reports these points: Matching against VDJdb was skewed toward anti-spike CD8 responses, likely underestimated virus-specific expansions, and missed private and CD4 specificities.

The sample holds a few counts of this clonotype. The antigen it binds to is not known. Base qualities are not at hand, and no much larger clone is one base apart. The V gene is TRBV28 and the J gene is TRBJ1-5; matching of 6 bases hints at TRBD1 as the D gene. This clonotype was obtained from an adult who was a healthcare worker with PCR-confirmed SARS-CoV-2 infection or an uninfected control (not recorded which). This sample comprised whole blood, obtained at baseline. The encoded CDR3 is CASSSASGEQPQHF. The DNA reads as follows: TGTGCCAGCAGTTCAGCTTCAGGGGAACAGCCCCAGCATTTT.